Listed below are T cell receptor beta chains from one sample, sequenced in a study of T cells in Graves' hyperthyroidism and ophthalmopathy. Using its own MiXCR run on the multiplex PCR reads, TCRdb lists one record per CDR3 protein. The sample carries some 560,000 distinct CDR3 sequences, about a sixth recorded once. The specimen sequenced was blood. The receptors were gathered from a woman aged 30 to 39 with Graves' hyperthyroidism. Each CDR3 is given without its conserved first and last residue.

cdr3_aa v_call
ASSPPPSGGPTDTQY TRBV5-4
ASSLSSGTSGRNTQY TRBV27
SARPSGGTSTDTQY TRBV20-1
ASSEARQGATNEKLF TRBV6-1
ASSLGGTSGNEQY TRBV12-3/TRBV12-4
ASSRYLAISSYNEQF TRBV7-8
ASSWGRTLNTEAF TRBV5-1
ASRSQGVGTEAF TRBV12-3/TRBV12-4
SARVGGSYEQY TRBV20-1
ASSAAGAKNIQY TRBV19
ASSIPEGGEGPYNEQF TRBV7-9
ASSPRRPDRGGETQY TRBV18
ASSDRVLGPQH TRBV27
ASSQSPGGFVIQY TRBV3-1
ASSLAGTSAGEQF TRBV7-8
ASSSEPEAYNEQF TRBV5-1
ASSPQFGGTYEQY TRBV4-3
SVKRYNNEQF TRBV29-1
ASSLGSGPNEKLF TRBV7-2
ASSPYSGRAYEQY TRBV7-3
ASRGTATTNEKLF TRBV2
ASSFEGRGYT TRBV12-3/TRBV12-4
AWATRSNQPQH TRBV30
ASSSAQGNTQY TRBV5-8
ASSPNPGSGELF TRBV7-2
ASSLVLGPPSSYNEQF TRBV5-1
ASSQSGRLYYYGYT TRBV3-1
ASSRDTKPQH TRBV28
ASSARGLNTEAF TRBV11-2
ASGGSVGSYNEQF TRBV6-5
ASSPAGGRIYEQY TRBV28
ASSLEPTGGSYEQY TRBV5-1
ASSLTGTPAEAF TRBV13
ASRRTGGQEKLF TRBV7-3
ASSLAGAGGGEQY TRBV7-9
ASSSDPANYGYT TRBV7-9
SVDRAGELF TRBV29-1
SSNPEAYEQY TRBV20-1
ASRPTPTSGRRDEQF TRBV4-2
ASRDGGAYEQC TRBV10-2
ASSLMSGRDLSYEQY TRBV5-1
ASSEMLGKGPYNEQF TRBV6-1
ASSSRQGSETQY TRBV27